This TCR beta chain was captured by sequencing in a study of graft-versus-host responses after intestinal transplantation. Findings of the study overall: GvH clones turned up in recipient marrow; some had shown up first in ileum or blood.

CDR1 is GTSNPN, CDR2 SVGIG, per germline (reference sequence). CDR3 length: 14 residues. Trimming left V 0 bases short and J 0 bases short, with 6 bases between. Sequencing was performed with immunoSEQ multiplex PCR; in TCRdb, only in-frame clones are kept and a portion is missing. The repertoire holds about 47,000 clones, around 96% seen once, with roughly 0.21% in the top ten. With regard to this clone: Its antigen is unknown.

Here the sequenced sample was unstimulated CD8+ T cells sorted from spleen or lymph node cells, taken before transplant. The gene calls are TRBV30 and TRBJ1-3; the D is unclear. This TCR derives from a human donor who was the organ donor for an intestinal transplant. This chain's CDR3 is CAWSVGVSGNTIYF. CDR3 bases: TGTGCCTGGAGTGTAGGAGTCTCTGGAAACACCATATATTTT.